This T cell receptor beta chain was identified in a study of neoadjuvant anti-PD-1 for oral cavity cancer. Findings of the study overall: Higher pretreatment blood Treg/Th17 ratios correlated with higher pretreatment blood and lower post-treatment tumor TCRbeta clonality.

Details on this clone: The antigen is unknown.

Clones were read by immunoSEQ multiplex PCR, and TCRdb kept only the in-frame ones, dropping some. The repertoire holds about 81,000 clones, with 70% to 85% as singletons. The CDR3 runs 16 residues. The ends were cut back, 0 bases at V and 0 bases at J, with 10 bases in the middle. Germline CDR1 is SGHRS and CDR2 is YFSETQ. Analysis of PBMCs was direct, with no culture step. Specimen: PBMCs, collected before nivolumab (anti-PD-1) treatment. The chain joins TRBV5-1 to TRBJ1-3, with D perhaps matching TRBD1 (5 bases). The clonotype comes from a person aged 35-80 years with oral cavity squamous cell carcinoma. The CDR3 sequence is CASSLGGDSSGNTIYF. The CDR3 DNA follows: TGCGCCAGCAGCTTGGGTGGCGACAGCTCTGGAAACACCATATATTTT.